The rows below give T cell receptor beta chains drawn from one sample of a study of T cells in Graves' hyperthyroidism and ophthalmopathy. TCRdb ran MiXCR on the multiplex PCR reads and lists one entry per CDR3 protein. Of 500,000 to 550,000 distinct CDR3 sequences listed, roughly 20% are singletons. Sequencing was carried out using blood. The receptors were sampled from a man younger than 35 with Graves' hyperthyroidism. The CDR3 runs from the conserved cysteine through the conserved F or W.

j_call: TRBJ1-4; v_call: TRBV12-3/TRBV12-4; cdr3_aa: CASSLRRGQREKLFF
j_call: TRBJ2-5; v_call: TRBV20-1; cdr3_aa: CSARELRTQETQYF
j_call: TRBJ2-2; v_call: TRBV28; cdr3_aa: CASRRATGELFF
j_call: TRBJ1-1; v_call: TRBV7-8; cdr3_aa: CASSGWTEENTEAFF
j_call: TRBJ2-2; v_call: TRBV10-3; cdr3_aa: CAIGPIENTGELFF
j_call: TRBJ2-6; v_call: TRBV28; cdr3_aa: CASSRGGLLSGANVLTF
j_call: TRBJ2-5; v_call: TRBV11-2; cdr3_aa: CASSTLGGQETQYF
j_call: TRBJ1-2; v_call: TRBV18; cdr3_aa: CASSPLRDTNPYGYTF
j_call: TRBJ2-7; v_call: TRBV6-1; cdr3_aa: CASGLRASGSLGEQYF
j_call: TRBJ2-7; v_call: TRBV7-2; cdr3_aa: CASSFEQGVEQYF
j_call: TRBJ2-7; v_call: TRBV28; cdr3_aa: CASSVKSEQYF
j_call: TRBJ1-2; v_call: TRBV20-1; cdr3_aa: CSAISGGANGYTF
j_call: TRBJ2-7; v_call: TRBV4-2; cdr3_aa: CASSPFYIVILGQGDYEQYF
j_call: TRBJ1-2; v_call: TRBV19; cdr3_aa: CASIGVYGYTF
j_call: TRBJ2-5; v_call: TRBV28; cdr3_aa: CASSFWTGGGETQYF
j_call: TRBJ2-7; v_call: TRBV27; cdr3_aa: CASSYGRLYEQYF
j_call: TRBJ1-5; v_call: TRBV12-3/TRBV12-4; cdr3_aa: CASSPLGKGNQPQHF
j_call: TRBJ1-5; v_call: TRBV4-1; cdr3_aa: CASSQHTLPYSNQPQHF
j_call: TRBJ2-5; v_call: TRBV5-1; cdr3_aa: CASSLRPDQETQYF
j_call: TRBJ1-1; v_call: TRBV19; cdr3_aa: CASRISRRTNTEAFF
j_call: TRBJ2-5; v_call: TRBV9; cdr3_aa: CASSVATWTGKEETQYF
j_call: TRBJ1-2; v_call: TRBV12-5; cdr3_aa: CASGLGQGAANYGYTF
j_call: TRBJ1-5; v_call: TRBV20-1; cdr3_aa: CSATGWTGPGQPQHF
j_call: TRBJ1-2; v_call: TRBV10-3; cdr3_aa: CAISPGQTDGYTF
j_call: TRBJ2-7; v_call: TRBV12-3/TRBV12-4; cdr3_aa: CASSFPGGFRAGVYEQYF
j_call: TRBJ2-7; v_call: TRBV28; cdr3_aa: CASSLDSYYEQYF
j_call: TRBJ1-1; v_call: TRBV7-2; cdr3_aa: CASSPSGRNTEAFF
j_call: TRBJ1-5; v_call: TRBV19; cdr3_aa: CASSDSVSQPQHF
j_call: TRBJ2-7; v_call: TRBV6-5; cdr3_aa: CASRYRDGPYEQYF
j_call: TRBJ1-6; v_call: TRBV6-1; cdr3_aa: CASNAGRSPLHF
j_call: TRBJ1-1; v_call: TRBV6-1; cdr3_aa: CASATGGMNAFF
j_call: TRBJ2-5; v_call: TRBV4-1; cdr3_aa: CASSQGGQETQYF
j_call: TRBJ2-2; v_call: TRBV30; cdr3_aa: CAWSGPGGTGELFF
j_call: TRBJ1-5; v_call: TRBV20-1; cdr3_aa: CSAQADPDQPQHF
j_call: TRBJ1-1; v_call: TRBV6-4; cdr3_aa: CASIKRTLGFRNTEAFF
j_call: TRBJ1-5; v_call: TRBV28; cdr3_aa: CASSAYGNQPQHF
j_call: TRBJ1-2; v_call: TRBV5-1; cdr3_aa: CASSRGRPWSYGYTF
j_call: TRBJ2-5; v_call: TRBV12-3/TRBV12-4; cdr3_aa: CASSLSRGIQETQYF
j_call: TRBJ2-7; v_call: TRBV6-1; cdr3_aa: CAVGRGSVYEQYF
j_call: TRBJ1-5; v_call: TRBV12-3/TRBV12-4; cdr3_aa: CASSLGTDNQPQHF
j_call: TRBJ2-5; v_call: TRBV28; cdr3_aa: CASSSSGPQETQYF
j_call: TRBJ1-2; v_call: TRBV5-4; cdr3_aa: CASSSIIYNRGQGTDGYTF
j_call: TRBJ1-2; v_call: TRBV28; cdr3_aa: CASSFRDRVKGYTF
j_call: TRBJ2-6; v_call: TRBV6-5; cdr3_aa: CASSFGRLSGANVLTF
j_call: TRBJ1-1; v_call: TRBV6-1; cdr3_aa: CASIRQGMNTEAFF
j_call: TRBJ1-1; v_call: TRBV4-1; cdr3_aa: CASSQVGSRVTEAFF
j_call: TRBJ1-5; v_call: TRBV6-1; cdr3_aa: CASSPIQGGNQPQHF
j_call: TRBJ1-2; v_call: TRBV6-1; cdr3_aa: CASTNREGDGYTF
j_call: TRBJ1-1; v_call: TRBV27; cdr3_aa: CASSSHPWTGEGSMNTEAFF
j_call: TRBJ2-5; v_call: TRBV20-1; cdr3_aa: CSALQETQYF
j_call: TRBJ2-5; v_call: TRBV12-3/TRBV12-4; cdr3_aa: CASSGDSQETQYF
j_call: TRBJ1-5; v_call: TRBV5-6; cdr3_aa: CASSLKTGTGSQPQHF
j_call: TRBJ2-7; v_call: TRBV20-1; cdr3_aa: CSARDERGGYEQYF
j_call: TRBJ1-2; v_call: TRBV29-1; cdr3_aa: CSVLPGVSNYGYTF
j_call: TRBJ1-5; v_call: TRBV29-1; cdr3_aa: CSVLEVWHQPQHF
j_call: TRBJ1-2; v_call: TRBV28; cdr3_aa: CAKFSGRANYGYTF
j_call: TRBJ2-7; v_call: TRBV28; cdr3_aa: CASSLLGGEQYF